This T cell receptor beta chain was found in a study of blood T cell repertoires in COVID-19 (dated by TCRdb to 2018 to 2020). The study in broad terms: The collaborator samples originated in the United States, Italy and Spain and spanned the acute and convalescent phases of COVID-19. The material from the prospective study consisted of cDNA or gDNA derived from T cells, B-cell-depleted T cells, or PBMCs. Deeply sampled blood TCRbeta repertoires from subjects exposed to, actively infected with, or recovered from COVID-19 were included in the dataset. The repertoires were made available in a free public database intended to serve as a resource for research on the immune response to SARS-CoV-2. Samples were obtained from the ongoing ImmuneRACE study (first 160 participants) and from 950 to 1,500 subjects provided by 6 global collaborators. The sample metadata nearly always contained a de-identified subject ID, COVID-19 status, age in years and sex. Where HLA class I and class II types were available, the types were taken from metadata supplied by the sample provider, not from assay-based typing. Broad study findings and their caveats: The amount of clinical and demographic metadata varied by source and participant and was provided uncurated.

The immunoSEQ Assay, a bias-controlled multiplex PCR, was used to amplify TCRbeta CDR3 regions from genomic DNA. The study's processing was this. The number of nucleated cells in each sample was estimated by amplification of reference gene primers within the assay. To quantify the absolute abundance of each unique TCRbeta CDR3 rearrangement, sequence reads were collapsed and filtered. For each sample, productive Simpson clonality was calculated by taking the square root of Simpson's diversity index across productive rearrangements. The immuneACCESS repertoire file appears here via TCRdb, limited to in-frame rearrangements. These files lack a portion of the clones; in checked studies, under half of the deficit traces to unresolved V genes, and the cause of the others is not known. From that table come the V and J calls and clone size; the DNA was used to work out D and trimming. This sample lists approximately 200,000 clones; about 82% were detected once. In total, the top ten clones hold roughly a tenth of the sample.

V is pared back by 2 bases and J by 1 base, with 9 bases lying between the germline termini. CDR1 and CDR2 are read off the germline V gene (reference sequence) as GTSNPN and SVGIG. The CDR3, cysteine through phenylalanine, is 13 amino acids long. Kept here is only the CDR3 DNA, which spans 39 bases and is read in frame from base 1. Whole blood was collected in K2EDTA tubes by collaborating institutions according to the institutions' own protocols. Collaborator samples were shipped for TCRbeta analysis as frozen whole blood, isolated PBMCs, or DNA extracted from either sample type. As concerns this clone: Its recognized antigen is unknown. It has no much larger one-base neighbor in the sample; base qualities were not kept.

The chain links TRBV30 with TRBJ2-7; TRBD1 could be the D gene, as 5 bases match. The receptor was isolated from a woman older than 75 with acute or convalescent COVID-19. Sequenced: peripheral blood. The nucleotide sequence is given as TGTGCCTGGAGTAGGGGCAATTCCTACGAGCAGTACTTC. Its amino acids are CAWSRGNSYEQYF.